The clone carrying this TCR beta chain was counted many times. Its antigen is unidentified. Sequencing libraries for TCR beta were prepared with iRepertoire HTBI primers and Arm-PCR of CDR3 regions. Original processing notes: In the combined samples, 62 TRBV and more than twelve TRBJ segments were identified. TCRdb ran MiXCR on the multiplex PCR reads and lists one entry per CDR3 protein. The V and J calls, along with clone size, are taken from TCRdb and not from the paper's own processing. Among a few hundred thousand distinct CDR3 sequences listed, about a quarter were seen once. V trimming: 6 bases; J trimming: 3 bases; junction bases outside the gene matches: 4. The CDR3 consists of 13 residues. Germline CDR1 and CDR2: SNHLY and FYNNEI. The data derive from a study of regulatory T cells in long-lasting Graves disease. Across the study: Persistence in Graves' disease required over 5 years of antithyroid drugs plus positive TSH receptor antibodies. Study-level results: With a small sample size, accuracy may have been reduced. Lower TCR diversity was seen in persistent Graves' patients than in newly diagnosed ones.

Time point described: persistent/refractory GD, antithyroid drugs over 5 years with positive TRAb. RNA extracted from PBMCs served as the sequencing template. The specimen comprised peripheral blood mononuclear cells (PBMCs), sampled when the disease was refractory, from a patient treated with antithyroid drugs. The clonotype originates from a female donor with Graves disease. The V gene is TRBV2, the J gene TRBJ1-1, with 7 bases aligning to TRBD1. CDR3 region: CASRFTGDTEAFF. CDR3 sequence (DNA): TGTGCCAGCAGATTTACAGGGGACACTGAAGCTTTCTTT.